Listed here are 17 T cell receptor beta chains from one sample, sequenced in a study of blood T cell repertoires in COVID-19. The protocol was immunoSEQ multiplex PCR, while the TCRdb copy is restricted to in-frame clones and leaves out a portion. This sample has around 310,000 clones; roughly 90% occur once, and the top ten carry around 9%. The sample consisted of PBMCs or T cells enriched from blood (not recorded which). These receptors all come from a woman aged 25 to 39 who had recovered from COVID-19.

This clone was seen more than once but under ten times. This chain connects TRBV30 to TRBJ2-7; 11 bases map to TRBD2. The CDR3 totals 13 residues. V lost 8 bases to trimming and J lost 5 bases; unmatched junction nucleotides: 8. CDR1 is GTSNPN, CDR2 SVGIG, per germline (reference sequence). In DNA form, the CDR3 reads TGTGCCGTTAGCGGGAGGGCTATCCACGAGCAGTACTTC. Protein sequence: CAVSGRAIHEQYF. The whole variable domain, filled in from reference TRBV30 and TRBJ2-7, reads SQTIHQWPATLVQPVGSPLSLECTVEGTSNPNLYWYRQAAGRGLQLLFYSVGIGQISSEVPQNLSASRPQDRQFILSSKKLLLSDSGFYLCAVSGRAIHEQYFGPGTRLTVT.

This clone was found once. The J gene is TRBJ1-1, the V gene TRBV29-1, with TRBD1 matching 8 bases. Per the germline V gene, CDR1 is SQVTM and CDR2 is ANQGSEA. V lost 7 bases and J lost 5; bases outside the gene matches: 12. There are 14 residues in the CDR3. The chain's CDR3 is CSDIPGQGGTEAFF. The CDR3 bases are TGCAGCGACATCCCCGGACAGGGAGGAACTGAAGCTTTCTTT. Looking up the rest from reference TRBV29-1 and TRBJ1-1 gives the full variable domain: SAVISQKPSRDICQRGTSLTIQCQVDSQVTMMFWYRQQPGQSLTLIATANQGSEATYESGFVIDKFPISRPNLTFSTLTVSNMSPEDSSIYLCSDIPGQGGTEAFFGQGTRLTVV.

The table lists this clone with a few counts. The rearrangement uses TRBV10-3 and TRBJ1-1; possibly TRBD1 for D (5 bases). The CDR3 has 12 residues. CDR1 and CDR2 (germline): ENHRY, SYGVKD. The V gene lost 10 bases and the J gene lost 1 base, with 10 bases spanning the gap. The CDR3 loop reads CATNTGNTEAFF. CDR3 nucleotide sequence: TGTGCCACCAACACAGGGAACACTGAAGCTTTCTTT.

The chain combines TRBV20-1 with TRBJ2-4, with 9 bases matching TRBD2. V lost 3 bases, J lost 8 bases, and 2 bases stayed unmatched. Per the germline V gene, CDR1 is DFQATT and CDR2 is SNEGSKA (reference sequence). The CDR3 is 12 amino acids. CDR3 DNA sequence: TGCAGTGCTAGTGGCGGGAGGGACATTCAGTACTTC. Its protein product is CSASGGRDIQYF.

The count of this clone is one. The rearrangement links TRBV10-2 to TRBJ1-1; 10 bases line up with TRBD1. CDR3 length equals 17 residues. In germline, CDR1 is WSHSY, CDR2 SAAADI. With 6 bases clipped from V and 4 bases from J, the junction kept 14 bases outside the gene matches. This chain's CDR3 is CASSHRRDRGFGTEAFF. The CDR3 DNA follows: TGCGCCAGCAGCCACCGCCGGGACAGGGGATTTGGCACTGAAGCTTTCTTT.

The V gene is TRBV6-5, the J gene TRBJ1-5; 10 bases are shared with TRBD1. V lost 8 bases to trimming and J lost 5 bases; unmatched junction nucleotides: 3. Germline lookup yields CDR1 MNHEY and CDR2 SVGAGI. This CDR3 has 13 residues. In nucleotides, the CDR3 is TGTGCCAGCGCCGGGACAGGGGATCAGCCCCAGCATTTT. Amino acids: CASAGTGDQPQHF.

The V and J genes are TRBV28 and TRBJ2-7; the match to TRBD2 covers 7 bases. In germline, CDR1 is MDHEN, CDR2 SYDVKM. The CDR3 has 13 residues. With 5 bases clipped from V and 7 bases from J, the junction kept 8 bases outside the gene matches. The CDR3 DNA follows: TGTGCCAGCAGTCCAGCGGGACTCCCAGAGCAGTACTTC. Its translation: CASSPAGLPEQYF. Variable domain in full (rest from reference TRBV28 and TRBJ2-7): DVKVTQSSRYLVKRTGEKVFLECVQDMDHENMFWYRQDPGLGLRLIYFSYDVKMKEKGDIPEGYSVSREKKERFSLILESASTNQTSMYLCASSPAGLPEQYFGPGTRLTVT.

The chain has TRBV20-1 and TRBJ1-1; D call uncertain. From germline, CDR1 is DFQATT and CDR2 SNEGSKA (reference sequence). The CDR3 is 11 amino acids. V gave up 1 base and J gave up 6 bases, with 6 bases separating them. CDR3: CSARGGAEAFF. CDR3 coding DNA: TGCAGTGCTAGAGGGGGAGCTGAAGCTTTCTTT.

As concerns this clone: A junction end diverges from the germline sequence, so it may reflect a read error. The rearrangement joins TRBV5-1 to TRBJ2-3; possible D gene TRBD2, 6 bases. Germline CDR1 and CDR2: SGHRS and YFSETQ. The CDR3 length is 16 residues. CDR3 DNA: TGCGCCAGCAGATTGGTGCCGTGGGAGGCCACAGATACGCAGTATTTT. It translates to CASRLVPWEATDTQYF.

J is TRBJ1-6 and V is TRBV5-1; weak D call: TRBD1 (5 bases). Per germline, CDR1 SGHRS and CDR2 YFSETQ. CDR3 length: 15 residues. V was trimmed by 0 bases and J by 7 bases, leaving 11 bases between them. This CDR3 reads CASSLEGLRNSPLHF. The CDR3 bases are TGCGCCAGCAGCTTGGAGGGACTGAGAAATTCACCCCTCCACTTT.

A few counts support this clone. The CDR3 sequence: CASSMSGMSGNTIYF. The CDR3 bases are TGTGCCAGTAGCATGTCGGGGATGTCCGGAAACACCATATATTTT. This chain connects TRBV19 to TRBJ1-3; D is unresolved. The V end was cut by 6 bases, the J end by 4 bases, with 16 bases between. CDR1 and CDR2 (germline): LNHDA, SQIVND (reference sequence). The CDR3 loop spans 15 amino acids.

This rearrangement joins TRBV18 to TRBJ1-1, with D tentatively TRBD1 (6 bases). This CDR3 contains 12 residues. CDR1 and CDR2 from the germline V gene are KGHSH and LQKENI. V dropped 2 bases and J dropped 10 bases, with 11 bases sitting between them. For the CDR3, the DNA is TGTGCCAGCTCACCAGAAACAGGGAGAGCTTTCTTT. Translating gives CASSPETGRAFF.

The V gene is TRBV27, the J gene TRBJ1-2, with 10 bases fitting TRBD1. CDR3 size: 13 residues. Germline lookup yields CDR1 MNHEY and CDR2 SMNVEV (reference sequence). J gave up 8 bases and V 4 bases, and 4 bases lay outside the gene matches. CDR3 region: CASSSGTGVGYTF. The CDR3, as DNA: TGTGCCAGCAGTTCCGGGACAGGGGTAGGCTACACCTTC.

The chain's CDR3 is CATSSYPGTGVDEQYF. The CDR3 nucleotides are TGTGCCACCAGCAGTTACCCCGGGACAGGGGTGGACGAGCAGTACTTC. The chain uses TRBV15 and TRBJ2-7, with 10 bases that match TRBD1. J gave up 5 bases and V 3 bases, and 10 bases lay outside the gene matches. Germline CDR1 is LNHNV and CDR2 is YYDKDF (reference sequence). The CDR3 runs to 16 residues.

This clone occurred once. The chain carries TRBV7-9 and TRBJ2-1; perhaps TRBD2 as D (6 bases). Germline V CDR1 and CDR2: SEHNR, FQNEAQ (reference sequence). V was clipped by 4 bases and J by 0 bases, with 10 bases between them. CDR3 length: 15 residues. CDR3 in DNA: TGTGCCAGCAGCTCCGCGGGAAGCTCCTACAATGAGCAGTTCTTC. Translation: CASSSAGSSYNEQFF.

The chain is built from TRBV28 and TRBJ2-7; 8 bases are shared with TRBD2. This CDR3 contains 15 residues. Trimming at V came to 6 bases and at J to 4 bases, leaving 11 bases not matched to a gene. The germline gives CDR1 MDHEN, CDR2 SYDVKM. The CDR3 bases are TGTGCCAGCAGCCTGCAGGGACTAGAGAAATACGAGCAGTACTTC. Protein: CASSLQGLEKYEQYF.

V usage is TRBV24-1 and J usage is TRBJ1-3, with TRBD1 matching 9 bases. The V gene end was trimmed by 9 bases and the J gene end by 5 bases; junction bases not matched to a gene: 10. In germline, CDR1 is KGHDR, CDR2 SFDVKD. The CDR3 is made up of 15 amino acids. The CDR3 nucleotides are TGTGCCACCCAGGACAGGGGACGTAAGAGAAACACCATATATTTT. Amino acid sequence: CATQDRGRKRNTIYF.